The next 5 T cell receptor beta chains were all read from a single sample in a study of T cells in Graves' hyperthyroidism and ophthalmopathy. The investigators amplified TCR beta CDR3 regions from RNA transcripts. When the TCR CDR3 underwent first-round RT-PCR, the HTBI primer set was used. From the multiplex PCR reads, TCRdb called clonotypes with MiXCR, one entry per CDR3 protein. The sample includes hundreds of thousands of distinct CDR3 sequences, around 15% seen only once; the top ten take approximately 4.3%. Sequencing was done on a sample of blood. The receptors originated from a woman aged 35 to 49 with Graves' ophthalmopathy.

This clonotype was observed many times. This sequence joins TRBV6-2 or TRBV6-3 and TRBJ1-1; maybe TRBD1 (5 bases). This CDR3 has 15 residues. Germline CDR1 is MNHEY and CDR2 is SVGEGT. Trimming took 5 bases from V and 4 from J, leaving 17 bases between them. The CDR3 region has the DNA TGTGCCAGCAGTCCTCATGGGGGGAAGGGCACTGAAGCTTTCTTT. Amino acid sequence: CASSPHGGKGTEAFF.

This clonotype was counted ten times or more. This sequence joins TRBV5-1 and TRBJ1-1; 9 bases align to TRBD1. J lost 1 base, V lost 1 base, and 20 bases had no gene match. The CDR3 length is 21 residues. Germline V gives CDR1 SGHRS, CDR2 YFSETQ. CDR3 protein: CASSLYPRTGDIPEKNTEAFF. DNA for the CDR3: TGCGCCAGCAGCTTGTATCCGAGGACAGGGGACATACCGGAGAAGAACACTGAAGCTTTCTTT.

This clonotype was recorded at least ten times. A read error may account for a junction end that differs from germline. This chain uses TRBV10-3 with TRBJ2-7; the D gene is possibly TRBD1 (6 bases). CDR1 ENHRY and CDR2 SYGVKD come from the germline V gene. The CDR3 is made up of 16 amino acids. CDR3 in amino acids: CAISDLSGAFSDEQYF. As DNA, the CDR3 is TGTGCCATCAGTGATTTATCAGGGGCCTTCTCCGACGAGCAGTACTTC.

This clonotype was recorded at least ten times. The CDR3 DNA reads TGTGCCAGCAGCCATTCTGGCCGAATCGGGGAGCTGTTTTTT. Its protein is CASSHSGRIGELFF. The rearrangement links TRBV14 to TRBJ2-2; no clear D. The V gene's germline CDR1 is SGHDN and CDR2 FVKESK. Trimming removed 3 bases at V and 7 bases at J, with 12 bases between. The CDR3 runs 14 residues.

This clonotype was detected ten times or more. The chain uses TRBV6-1 and TRBJ2-7; TRBD1 or TRBD2 may be the D gene (5 bases each). The CDR3 is 14 residues long. Germline V gene lookup returns CDR1 MNHNS and CDR2 SASEGT. Trimming shortened V by 2 bases and J by 6 bases, and 14 bases separated the two germline ends. As DNA, the CDR3 is TGTGCCAGCAGTGAATCGGGGCCAGCCTCCGAGCAGTACTTC. It yields the protein CASSESGPASEQYF.